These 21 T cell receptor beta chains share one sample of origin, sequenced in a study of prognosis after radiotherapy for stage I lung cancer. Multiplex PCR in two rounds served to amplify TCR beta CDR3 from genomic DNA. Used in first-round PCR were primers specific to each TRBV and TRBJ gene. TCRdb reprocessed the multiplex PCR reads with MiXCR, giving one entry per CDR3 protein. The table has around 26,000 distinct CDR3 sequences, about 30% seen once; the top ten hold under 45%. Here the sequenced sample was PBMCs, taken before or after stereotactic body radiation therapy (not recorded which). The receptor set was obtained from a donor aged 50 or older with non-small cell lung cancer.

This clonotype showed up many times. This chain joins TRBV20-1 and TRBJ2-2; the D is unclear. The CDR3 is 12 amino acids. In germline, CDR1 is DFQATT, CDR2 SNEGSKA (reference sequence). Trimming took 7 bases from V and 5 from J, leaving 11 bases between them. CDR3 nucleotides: TGCAGTGTTCCGGGTTGGACCGGGGAGCTGTTTTTT. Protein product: CSVPGWTGELFF.

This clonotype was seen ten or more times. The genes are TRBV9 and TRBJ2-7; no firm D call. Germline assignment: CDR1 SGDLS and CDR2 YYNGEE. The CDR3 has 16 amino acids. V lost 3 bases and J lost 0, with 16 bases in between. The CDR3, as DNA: TGTGCCAGCAGCGCCGATTCGGGTGCCAGCTCCTACGAGCAGTACTTC. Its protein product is CASSADSGASSYEQYF.

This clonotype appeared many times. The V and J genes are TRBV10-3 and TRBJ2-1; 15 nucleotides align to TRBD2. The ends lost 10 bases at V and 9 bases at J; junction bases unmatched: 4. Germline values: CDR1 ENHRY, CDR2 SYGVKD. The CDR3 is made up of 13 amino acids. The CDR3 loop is CATRTSGGGEQFF. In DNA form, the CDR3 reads TGTGCCACCCGGACTAGCGGGGGGGGTGAGCAGTTCTTC.

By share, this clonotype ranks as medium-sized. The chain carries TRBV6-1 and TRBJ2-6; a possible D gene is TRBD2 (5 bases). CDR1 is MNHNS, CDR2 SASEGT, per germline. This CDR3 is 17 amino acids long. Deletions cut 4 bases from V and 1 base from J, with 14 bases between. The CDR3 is CASSVRTRESGANVLTF. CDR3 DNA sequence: TGTGCCAGCAGTGTCCGGACGAGGGAGTCTGGGGCCAACGTCCTGACTTTC.

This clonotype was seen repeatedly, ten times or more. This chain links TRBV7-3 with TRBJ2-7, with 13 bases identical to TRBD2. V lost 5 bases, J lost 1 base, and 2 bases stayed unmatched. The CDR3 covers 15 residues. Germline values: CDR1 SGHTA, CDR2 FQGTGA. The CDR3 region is CASSEGLAGSYEQYF. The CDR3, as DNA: TGTGCCAGCAGCGAGGGACTAGCGGGATCCTACGAGCAGTACTTC.

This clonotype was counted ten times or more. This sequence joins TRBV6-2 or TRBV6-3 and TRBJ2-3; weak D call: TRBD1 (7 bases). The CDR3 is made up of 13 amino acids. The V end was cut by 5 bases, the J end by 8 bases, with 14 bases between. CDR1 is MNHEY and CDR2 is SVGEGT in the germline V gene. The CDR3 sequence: CASSTAQGGTQYF. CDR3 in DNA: TGTGCCAGCAGTACGGCCCAGGGGGGTACGCAGTATTTT.

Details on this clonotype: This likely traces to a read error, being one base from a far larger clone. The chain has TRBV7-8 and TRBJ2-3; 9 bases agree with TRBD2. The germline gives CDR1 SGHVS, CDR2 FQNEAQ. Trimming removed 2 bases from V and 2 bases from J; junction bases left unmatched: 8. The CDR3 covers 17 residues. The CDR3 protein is CASSLPERGAITDTQYF. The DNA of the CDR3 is TGTGCCAGCAGCTTACCCGAGCGGGGGGCAATCACAGATACGCAGTATTTT.

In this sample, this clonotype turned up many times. In DNA, the CDR3 is TGTGCCAGCAGCAAAGGTTTGGGAAATGTGAACACTGAAGCTTTCTTT. Translated: CASSKGLGNVNTEAFF. The gene calls are TRBV7-9 and TRBJ1-1; no reliable D call. Trimming shortened V by 5 bases and J by 0 bases, and 16 bases separated the two germline ends. From germline, CDR1 is SEHNR and CDR2 FQNEAQ (reference sequence). The CDR3 consists of 16 residues.

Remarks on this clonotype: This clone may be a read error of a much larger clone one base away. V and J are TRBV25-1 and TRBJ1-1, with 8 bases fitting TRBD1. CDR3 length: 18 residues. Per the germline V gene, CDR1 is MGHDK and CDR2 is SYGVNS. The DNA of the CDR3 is TGTGCCAGCAGTCCCGGCGGACAGGGCCTCTTCATGAACACTGAAGCTTCCTTT. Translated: CASSPGGQGLFMNTEASF.

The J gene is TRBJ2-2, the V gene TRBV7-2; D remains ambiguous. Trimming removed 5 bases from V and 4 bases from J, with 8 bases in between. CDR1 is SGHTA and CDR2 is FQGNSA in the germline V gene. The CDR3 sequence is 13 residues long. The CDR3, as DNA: TGTGCCAGCAGCGTAGGTTTCACCGGGGAGCTGTTTTTT. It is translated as CASSVGFTGELFF.

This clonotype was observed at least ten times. The CDR3 coding sequence is TGTGCCTGGAGCACACCTACAGGGTTGGAGACCCAGTACTTC. It codes for CAWSTPTGLETQYF. The rearrangement links TRBV30 to TRBJ2-5; perhaps TRBD1 as D (6 bases). V was clipped by 3 bases and J by 5 bases, with 16 bases between them. The CDR3 length is 14 residues. CDR1 and CDR2 from the germline V gene are GTSNPN and SVGIG (reference sequence). The full variable domain, rest sourced from reference TRBV30 and TRBJ2-5, is SQTIHQWPATLVQPVGSPLSLECTVEGTSNPNLYWYRQAAGRGLQLLFYSVGIGQISSEVPQNLSASRPQDRQFILSSKKLLLSDSGFYLCAWSTPTGLETQYFGPGTRLLVL.

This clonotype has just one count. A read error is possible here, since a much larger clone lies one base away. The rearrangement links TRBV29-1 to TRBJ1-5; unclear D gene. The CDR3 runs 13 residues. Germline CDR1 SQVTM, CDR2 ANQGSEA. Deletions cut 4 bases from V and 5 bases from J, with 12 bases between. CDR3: CSVGKGGDQPQHF. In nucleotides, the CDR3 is TGCAGCGTTGGAAAGGGAGGCGATCAGCCCCAGCATTTT.

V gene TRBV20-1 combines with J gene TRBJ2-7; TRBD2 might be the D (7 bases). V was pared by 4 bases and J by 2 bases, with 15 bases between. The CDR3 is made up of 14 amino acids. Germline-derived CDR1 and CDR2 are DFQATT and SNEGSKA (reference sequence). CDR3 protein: CSAIGGALPYEQYF. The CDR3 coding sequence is TGCAGTGCTATTGGGGGGGCCCTTCCCTACGAGCAGTACTTC.

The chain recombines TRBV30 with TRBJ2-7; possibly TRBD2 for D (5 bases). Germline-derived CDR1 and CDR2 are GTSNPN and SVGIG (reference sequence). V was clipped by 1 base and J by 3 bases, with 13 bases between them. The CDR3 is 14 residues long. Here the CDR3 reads CAWSGLNGLYEQYF. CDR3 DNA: TGTGCCTGGAGTGGCCTGAACGGACTCTACGAGCAGTACTTC. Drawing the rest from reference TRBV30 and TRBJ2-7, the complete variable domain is SQTIHQWPATLVQPVGSPLSLECTVEGTSNPNLYWYRQAAGRGLQLLFYSVGIGQISSEVPQNLSASRPQDRQFILSSKKLLLSDSGFYLCAWSGLNGLYEQYFGPGTRLTVT.

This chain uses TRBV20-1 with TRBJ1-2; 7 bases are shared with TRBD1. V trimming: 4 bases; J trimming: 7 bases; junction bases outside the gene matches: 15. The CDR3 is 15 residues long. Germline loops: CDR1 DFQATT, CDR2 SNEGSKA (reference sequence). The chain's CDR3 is CSAKRDSQLSSGYTF. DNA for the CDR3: TGCAGTGCTAAACGGGACAGCCAACTCTCGAGTGGCTACACCTTC.

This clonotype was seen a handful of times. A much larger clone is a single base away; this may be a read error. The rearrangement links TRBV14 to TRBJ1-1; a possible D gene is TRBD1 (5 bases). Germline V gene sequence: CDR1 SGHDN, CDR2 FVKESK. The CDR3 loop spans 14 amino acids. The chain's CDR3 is CAGSQVYGGTEAFF. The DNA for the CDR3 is TGTGCCGGCAGCCAAGTTTACGGGGGCACTGAAGCTTTCTTT.

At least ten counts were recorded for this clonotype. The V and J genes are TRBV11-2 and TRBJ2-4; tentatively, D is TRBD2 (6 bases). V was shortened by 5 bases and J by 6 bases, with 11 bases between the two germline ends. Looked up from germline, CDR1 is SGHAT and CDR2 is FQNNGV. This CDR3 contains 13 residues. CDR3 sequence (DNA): TGTGCCAGCAGCCGCGGGATGGGAAACATTCAGTACTTC. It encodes CASSRGMGNIQYF.

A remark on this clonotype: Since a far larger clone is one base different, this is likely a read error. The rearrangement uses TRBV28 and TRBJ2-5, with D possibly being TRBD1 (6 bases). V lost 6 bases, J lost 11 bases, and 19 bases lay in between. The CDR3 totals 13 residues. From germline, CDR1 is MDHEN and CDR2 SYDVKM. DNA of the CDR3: TGTGCCAGCAGACCCGGACAGTCGAACCAGCAGTACTTC. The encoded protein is CASRPGQSNQQYF.

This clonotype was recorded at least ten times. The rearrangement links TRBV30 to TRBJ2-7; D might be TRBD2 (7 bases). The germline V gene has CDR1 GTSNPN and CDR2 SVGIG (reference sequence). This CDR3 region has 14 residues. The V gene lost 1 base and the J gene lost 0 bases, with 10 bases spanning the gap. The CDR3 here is CAWSEGGSSYEQYF. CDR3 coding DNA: TGTGCCTGGAGTGAGGGGGGGAGCTCCTACGAGCAGTACTTC. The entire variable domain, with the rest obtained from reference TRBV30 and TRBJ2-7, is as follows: SQTIHQWPATLVQPVGSPLSLECTVEGTSNPNLYWYRQAAGRGLQLLFYSVGIGQISSEVPQNLSASRPQDRQFILSSKKLLLSDSGFYLCAWSEGGSSYEQYFGPGTRLTVT.

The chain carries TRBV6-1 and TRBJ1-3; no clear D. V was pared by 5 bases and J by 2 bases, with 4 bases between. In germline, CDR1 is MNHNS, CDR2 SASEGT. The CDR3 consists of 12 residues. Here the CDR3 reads CASSNPGNTIYF. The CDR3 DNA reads TGTGCCAGCAGTAACCCTGGAAACACCATATATTTT.

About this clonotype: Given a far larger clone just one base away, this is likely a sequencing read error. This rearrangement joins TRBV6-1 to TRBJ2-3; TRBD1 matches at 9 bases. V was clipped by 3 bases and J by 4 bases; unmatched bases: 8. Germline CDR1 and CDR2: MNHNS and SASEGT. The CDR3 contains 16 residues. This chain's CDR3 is CASSDSRQGVADTQYF. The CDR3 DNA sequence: TGTGCCAGCAGTGACTCGAGACAGGGGGTAGCAGATACGCAGTATTTT.